The following is a T cell receptor beta chain sequence with its context. The data were obtained in a study of blood T cell repertoires in COVID-19. Germline lookup yields CDR1 SGHVS and CDR2 FNYEAQ. The CDR3 covers 15 residues. V was pared by 11 bases and J by 1 base, with 15 bases between. TCRdb keeps only in-frame clones here, not all; method: immunoSEQ multiplex PCR. The repertoire includes approximately 250,000 clones, roughly nine tenths of them detected once, and roughly 8.5% sits in the top ten. The sequencing input was peripheral blood. This receptor was obtained from a man aged 35 to 55 with active or convalescent COVID-19. J is TRBJ1-6 and V is TRBV7-6, with D maybe TRBD1 (5 bases). DNA of the CDR3: TGTGCCTCCGCGGGGGGGGGATCCTATAATTCACCCCTCCACTTT. Its protein product is CASAGGGSYNSPLHF.